Each of the 23 T cell receptor beta chains below was sequenced from the same sample in a study of T cells after yellow fever vaccination. TCRdb analysed the 5' RACE reads with MiXCR anew, one entry per CDR3 protein. This sample carries a few hundred thousand distinct CDR3 sequences, 3% to 4.5% of them seen once, and the ten largest clones take less than 25%. The sequences come from PBMCs, collected 5 days after the yellow fever booster vaccination. These receptors were collected from a man aged 18 to 35 who received the YFV17D yellow fever vaccine.

The chain is built from TRBV6-6 and TRBJ2-2; D is unresolved. The germline V gene has CDR1 MNHNY and CDR2 SVGAGI (reference sequence). The CDR3 runs to 13 residues. The germline V and J ends were trimmed by 8 bases and 3 bases, with 10 bases remaining between them. CDR3 DNA: TGTGCCAGCCAATCTGCTGACACCGGGGAGCTGTTTTTT. As protein: CASQSADTGELFF.

This clonotype was seen many times. J is TRBJ2-2 and V is TRBV4-3, with D possibly matching TRBD2 (7 bases). The CDR3 contains 16 residues. Germline-derived CDR1 and CDR2 are LGHNA and YSLEER. V gave up 5 bases and J gave up 6 bases, with 19 bases separating them. The CDR3, as DNA: TGCGCCAGCAGCGGATCGGGGGGCCAGATTTCCGGGGAGCTGTTTTTT. It yields the protein CASSGSGGQISGELFF.

This clonotype has at least ten counts. The gene calls are TRBV6-5 and TRBJ2-1; perhaps TRBD1 as D (6 bases). V dropped 4 bases and J dropped 4 bases, with 11 bases sitting between them. The CDR3 contains 14 residues. Germline V gene sequence: CDR1 MNHEY, CDR2 SVGAGI. The CDR3 reads CASSLGQLYNEQFF. The CDR3 coding sequence is TGTGCCAGCAGTTTAGGACAGCTTTACAATGAGCAGTTCTTC.

This clonotype appeared many times. This chain links TRBV4-2 with TRBJ2-2; 8 bases map to TRBD1. After removal of 3 bases from V and 6 bases from J, the junction contained 6 bases not matched to a gene. Germline values: CDR1 LGHNA, CDR2 YNFKEQ. The CDR3 covers 15 residues. Here the CDR3 DNA reads TGTGCCAGCAGCCAGGAGACAGGGGAGCCCGGGGAGCTGTTTTTT. Its protein product is CASSQETGEPGELFF.

This clonotype was picked up a small number of times. The chain is built from TRBV20-1 and TRBJ2-3, with 8 bases identical to TRBD1. The CDR3 runs to 14 residues. The V and J ends lost 5 bases and 5 bases, in that order; junction bases with no gene match: 9. Germline CDR1 and CDR2: DFQATT and SNEGSKA (reference sequence). The DNA of the CDR3 is TGCAGTGCTCCAAAGACAGGGGATGAAGATACGCAGTATTTT. Translating gives CSAPKTGDEDTQYF.

V usage is TRBV12-3 or TRBV12-4 and J usage is TRBJ1-5; a possible D gene is TRBD1 (5 bases). Trimming removed 6 bases at V and 0 bases at J, with 18 bases between. The CDR3 length is 17 residues. The CDR3 sequence is CASRVGLKVNSNQPQHF. In DNA, the CDR3 is TGTGCCAGCAGGGTGGGACTGAAGGTTAATAGCAATCAGCCCCAGCATTTT.

The rearrangement joins TRBV23-1 to TRBJ2-1; tentative D call: TRBD1 (6 bases). TRBV23-1 is filed as an ORF, its function uncertain. Trimming shortened V by 6 bases and J by 5 bases, and 20 bases separated the two germline ends. This CDR3 has 16 residues. This CDR3 is CASRTPGPRGNNEQFF. CDR3 nucleotides: TGCGCCAGCAGGACCCCCGGGCCGAGGGGGAACAATGAGCAGTTCTTC.

This clonotype was counted between two and nine times. The CDR3 loop is CSARDPQRGVNEQFF. Here the CDR3 DNA reads TGCAGTGCTAGAGATCCCCAGCGGGGGGTTAATGAGCAGTTCTTC. The V call is TRBV20-1, the J call TRBJ2-1; 9 bases match TRBD2. Looked up from germline, CDR1 is DFQATT and CDR2 is SNEGSKA (reference sequence). The J segment lost 7 bases and the V segment lost 0 bases, leaving 7 bases of the junction unmatched. The CDR3 totals 15 residues.

Only a few counts were recorded for this clonotype. CDR3 amino acids: CASSSGTAITDTQYF. CDR3 in DNA: TGCGCCAGCAGCTCCGGGACAGCCATCACAGATACGCAGTATTTT. V usage is TRBV5-1 and J usage is TRBJ2-3, with 7 bases matching TRBD1. V lost 3 bases, J lost 2 bases, and 6 bases stayed unmatched. The CDR3 contains 15 residues. Germline CDR1 reads SGHRS; CDR2 reads YFSETQ.

The chain employs TRBV18 and TRBJ2-4; no firm D call. V dropped 6 bases and J dropped 4 bases, with 16 bases sitting between them. From germline, CDR1 is KGHSH and CDR2 LQKENI. This CDR3 comprises 15 residues. The CDR3 spells CASSPWGFTKNIQYF. The CDR3 nucleotides read TGTGCCAGCTCCCCCTGGGGTTTTACGAAAAACATTCAGTACTTC.

This clonotype was seen at least ten times. The CDR3 DNA sequence: TGCAGTGCTCCCGGGACTAGCCCCAGGGCCCAGTACTTC. Its translation: CSAPGTSPRAQYF. The chain employs TRBV20-1 and TRBJ2-5, with TRBD2 matching 9 bases. Germline-derived CDR1 and CDR2 are DFQATT and SNEGSKA (reference sequence). V was pared by 5 bases and J by 9 bases, with 10 bases of the junction left unmatched. CDR3 length: 13 residues.

This clonotype turned up a few times. V gene TRBV29-1 combines with J gene TRBJ1-1, with 8 positions matching TRBD1. The CDR3 length is 17 residues. Germline values: CDR1 SQVTM, CDR2 ANQGSEA. J lost 2 bases, V lost 6 bases, and 17 bases had no gene match. CDR3 amino acids: CSVTGAEGRRGNTEAFF. The CDR3 nucleotides read TGCAGCGTGACAGGGGCAGAGGGCCGTCGGGGAAACACTGAAGCTTTCTTT.

The chain is built from TRBV5-4 and TRBJ2-1; possibly TRBD1 for D (6 bases). The CDR3 is 13 residues long. Germline values: CDR1 SGHNT, CDR2 YYREEE (reference sequence). V gave up 3 bases and J gave up 8 bases, with 12 bases separating them. CDR3 residues: CASSSRDNHEQFF. The CDR3 DNA is TGTGCCAGCAGCTCCAGGGACAACCATGAGCAGTTCTTC.

This clonotype was recorded many times. As DNA, the CDR3 is TGTGCCAGCAGCTCGGATCAGGATACGCAGTATTTT. Encoded protein: CASSSDQDTQYF. This rearrangement joins TRBV7-9 to TRBJ2-3; D unresolved. This CDR3 has 12 amino acids. V lost 4 bases, J lost 6 bases, and 8 bases lay in between. Germline assignment: CDR1 SEHNR and CDR2 FQNEAQ (reference sequence).

About this clonotype: The junction differs from germline at one of its ends, possibly a read error. This chain links TRBV2 with TRBJ2-1, with D maybe TRBD1 (6 bases). The germline V gene encodes CDR1 SNHLY and CDR2 FYNNEI. The CDR3 consists of 15 residues. The CDR3 DNA reads as TGTGCCAGCAGCGAAGACAGGTTCTCCTACAATGAGCAGTTCTTC. Residues: CASSEDRFSYNEQFF.

This clonotype has ten or more counts. This chain connects TRBV28 to TRBJ2-5; D is possibly TRBD2 (5 bases). This CDR3 is 15 amino acids long. V gave up 5 bases and J gave up 2 bases, with 15 bases separating them. CDR1 is MDHEN and CDR2 is SYDVKM in the germline V gene. The CDR3 is CASSPSPGIQETQYF. In DNA, the CDR3 is TGTGCCAGCAGTCCCTCGCCCGGGATTCAAGAGACCCAGTACTTC. The full variable domain, with the rest looked up from reference TRBV28 and TRBJ2-5, is DVKVTQSSRYLVKRTGEKVFLECVQDMDHENMFWYRQDPGLGLRLIYFSYDVKMKEKGDIPEGYSVSREKKERFSLILESASTNQTSMYLCASSPSPGIQETQYFGPGTRLLVL.

The rearrangement uses TRBV6-2 or TRBV6-3 and TRBJ1-2; D not resolved. Trimming removed 2 bases from V and 8 bases from J, with 18 bases in between. The CDR3 is 15 residues long. Germline CDR1 reads MNHEY; CDR2 reads SVGEGT. The CDR3 coding sequence is TGTGCCAGCAGTTACCCATACTTGGGAGATAGCGGCTACACCTTC. The encoded protein is CASSYPYLGDSGYTF.

The sample holds many counts of this clonotype. This sequence joins TRBV5-1 and TRBJ2-1; TRBD1 agrees at 11 bases. The CDR3 has 16 residues. Germline lookup yields CDR1 SGHRS and CDR2 YFSETQ. The V segment lost 0 bases and the J segment 6 bases; nucleotides outside the gene matches: 5. The CDR3 loop reads CASSLARTGGFNEQFF. The CDR3 DNA follows: TGCGCCAGCAGCTTGGCTAGGACAGGGGGCTTCAATGAGCAGTTCTTC.

The rearrangement links TRBV4-1 to TRBJ1-1; D not certain. The CDR3 is 13 amino acids. Trimming cost V 1 base and J 10 bases, with 13 bases left between them. Per germline, CDR1 MGHRA and CDR2 YSYEKL. CDR3 residues: CASSQVGVWVAFF. The CDR3, as DNA: TGCGCCAGCAGCCAAGTTGGAGTATGGGTAGCTTTCTTT.

This clonotype has at least ten counts. The chain has TRBV5-4 and TRBJ2-3, with D perhaps matching TRBD2 (5 bases). Trimming cost V 5 bases and J 2 bases, with 15 bases left between them. Germline CDR1 and CDR2: SGHNT and YYREEE (reference sequence). The CDR3 contains 15 residues. This CDR3 reads CASSRPAENTDTQYF. CDR3 nucleotides: TGTGCCAGCAGTCGTCCAGCGGAGAACACAGATACGCAGTATTTT.

This clonotype was found many times. The chain carries TRBV27 and TRBJ2-1; 8 nucleotides match TRBD2. V lost 5 bases, J lost 2 bases, and 11 bases stayed unmatched. The CDR3 contains 17 residues. Germline loops: CDR1 MNHEY, CDR2 SMNVEV (reference sequence). The CDR3 bases are TGTGCCAGCAGTACCCGGGGGGGGCGCCGAACCTACAATGAGCAGTTCTTC. Translation gives CASSTRGGRRTYNEQFF.

CDR3 nucleotides: TGTGCCACCAGCAGAGACCGCCTGCGATGGGGGTCCGGGGAGCTGTTTTTT. Translated, it gives CATSRDRLRWGSGELFF. The V and J genes are TRBV15 and TRBJ2-2; either TRBD1 or TRBD2 may supply D (5 bases each). The V end lost 0 bases, the J end lost 6 bases, and 17 bases lay between the germline ends. Germline lookup yields CDR1 LNHNV and CDR2 YYDKDF (reference sequence). The CDR3 consists of 17 residues.

The chain uses TRBV21-1 and TRBJ1-1; the table's D call, TRBD1, was not checked against the DNA. TRBV21-1 is a pseudogene. The CDR3 spans 13 residues. CDR3 loop: CASSNRDHTEAFF. CDR3 in DNA: TGTGCCAGCAGCAACCGGGACCACACTGAAGCTTTCTTT.